This T cell receptor beta chain originates from a study of T-cell reconstitution after alpha-beta-depleted transplantation in children. The CDR3 totals 14 residues. The V gene's germline CDR1 is SNHLY and CDR2 FYNNEI. Between the trimmed V and J ends, which lost 7 bases and 0 bases, there was a span of 13 bases. Unique molecular identifiers were incorporated during preparation of the TCRbeta library. TCRdb re-called the PCR reads through MiXCR, storing one row per CDR3 protein. The sample comprises 210,000 or so distinct CDR3 sequences, roughly 10% of which are singletons, and about 6% rests with the top ten.

This TCR derives from a human donor who donated a stem cell graft to a child with acute lymphoblastic leukemia. The gene calls are TRBV2 and TRBJ2-7; tentatively, D is TRBD2 (5 bases). The starting material was PBMCs from the stem cell graft donor, obtained from the stem cell graft. CDR3: CASMAAGLSYEQYF. CDR3 bases: TGTGCCAGCATGGCCGCGGGTCTCTCCTACGAGCAGTACTTC.